One and the same sample provided the 27 T cell receptor beta chains below, sequenced in a study of glioma-infiltrating T cells. TCR alpha and beta CDR3 regions were amplified from RNA using iRepertoire nested multiplex PCR. TCRdb re-derived calls from the multiplex PCR reads in MiXCR, one entry per CDR3 protein. Among approximately 110,000 distinct CDR3 sequences listed, roughly 24% were seen once. The sample was glioma tissue, nonneoplastic brain tissue, or PBMCs (not recorded which). These receptors all stem from a human donor with low-grade glioma or glioblastoma, undergoing nonglioma brain surgery, or in good health (not recorded which).

The chain carries TRBV12-3 or TRBV12-4 and TRBJ1-5; D call uncertain. The CDR3 loop spans 14 amino acids. Trimming took 6 bases from V and 2 from J, leaving 11 bases between them. The CDR3 sequence: CASSPQRGNQPQHF. CDR3 nucleotide sequence: TGTGCCAGCAGCCCTCAGAGAGGCAATCAGCCCCAGCATTTT.

This clonotype occurred many times. In DNA form, the CDR3 reads TGTGCCAGCAGTTACGGACAGCTGTACAATGAGCAGTTCTTC. Protein product: CASSYGQLYNEQFF. The V gene is TRBV6-2 or TRBV6-3, the J gene TRBJ2-1, with a weak D call TRBD1 (6 bases). Trimming cost V 2 bases and J 4 bases, with 9 bases left between them. The CDR3 consists of 14 residues. Looked up from germline, CDR1 is MNHEY and CDR2 is SVGEGT.

As concerns this clonotype: With a much larger clone just one base away, this may be a read error. The chain carries TRBV19 and TRBJ2-1, with D perhaps TRBD2 (5 bases). CDR3 length equals 13 residues. Germline assignment: CDR1 LNHDA and CDR2 SQIVND (reference sequence). CDR3 coding DNA: TGTGCCAGGAGTATAGGACTTAACAATGAGCAGTTCTTC. Its translation is CARSIGLNNEQFF.

A remark on this clonotype: A clone one base away is much larger, so this may be a read error. Written as DNA, the CDR3 is TGCAGCGCTGGCGTCCACAATCAGCCCCAGCATTTT. Its protein is CSAGVHNQPQHF. J is TRBJ1-5 and V is TRBV29-1, with D unclear. Trimming removed 7 bases at V and 3 bases at J, with 10 bases between. CDR3 length: 12 amino acids. Germline CDR1 SQVTM, CDR2 ANQGSEA.

The chain employs TRBV5-1 and TRBJ2-5; possibly TRBD1 or TRBD2 for D (6 bases each). The germline V and J ends were trimmed by 3 bases and 3 bases, with 9 bases remaining between them. The CDR3 covers 13 residues. The germline gives CDR1 SGHRS, CDR2 YFSETQ. CDR3 coding DNA: TGCGCCAGCAGCTGGAGGGGGGAAGAGACCCAGTACTTC. Amino acid sequence: CASSWRGEETQYF.

This clonotype has ten or more counts. The chain uses TRBV15 and TRBJ2-5; D may be TRBD1 or TRBD2 (5 bases each). This CDR3 comprises 15 residues. CDR1 is LNHNV, CDR2 YYDKDF, per germline (reference sequence). The ends were cut back, 0 bases at V and 2 bases at J, with 10 bases in the middle. The CDR3 protein is CATSRDLGEQETQYF. DNA of the CDR3: TGTGCCACCAGCAGAGATTTGGGGGAGCAAGAGACCCAGTACTTC. The full variable domain, completed using reference TRBV15 and TRBJ2-5, is DAMVIQNPRYQVTQFGKPVTLSCSQTLNHNVMYWYQQKSSQAPKLLFHYYDKDFNNEADTPDNFQSRRPNTSFCFLDIRSPGLGDTAMYLCATSRDLGEQETQYFGPGTRLLVL.

In regard to this clonotype: A junction end diverges from the germline sequence, so it may reflect a read error. This chain uses TRBV4-2 with TRBJ1-5; maybe TRBD1 (5 bases). The CDR3 length is 15 residues. Per the germline V gene, CDR1 is LGHNA and CDR2 is YNFKEQ. CDR3 DNA sequence: TGTTCCAGCAGCCAAGAAAGGGGCGTAAAGCAGCCCCAGCATTTT. Protein product: CSSSQERGVKQPQHF.

This clonotype was picked up many times. The V call is TRBV3-1, the J call TRBJ1-4; perhaps TRBD1 as D (6 bases). Between the trimmed V and J ends, which lost 8 bases and 8 bases, there was a span of 18 bases. The germline V gene encodes CDR1 LGHDT and CDR2 YNNKEL (reference sequence). CDR3 length equals 14 residues. CDR3 nucleotides: TGTGCCAGCCAAGCCCAACAGGGATTCGAAAAACTGTTTTTT. It is translated as CASQAQQGFEKLFF.

The V gene is TRBV9, the J gene TRBJ2-1; 9 bases are shared with TRBD2. The CDR3 consists of 17 residues. J gave up 2 bases and V 0 bases, and 6 bases lay outside the gene matches. Germline values: CDR1 SGDLS, CDR2 YYNGEE. CDR3 DNA: TGTGCCAGCAGCGTAGGAGGCGCGGGAGGGCCCTACAATGAGCAGTTCTTC. This gives the protein CASSVGGAGGPYNEQFF.

Details on this clonotype: One end of the junction is discordant with germline, which a read error may explain. V usage is TRBV4-1 and J usage is TRBJ2-2; no definite D call. Germline V gene data show CDR1 as MGHRA and CDR2 as YSYEKL. CDR3 length: 16 residues. Here the CDR3 reads CASSKDLLLPGGELFF. The CDR3 DNA sequence: TGCGCCAGCAGCAAAGATCTACTCCTTCCTGGCGGGGAGCTGTTTTTT.

This clonotype was observed many times. The V gene is TRBV20-1, the J gene TRBJ2-5; D may be TRBD2 (6 bases). This CDR3 is built from 14 residues. CDR1 and CDR2 (germline): DFQATT, SNEGSKA (reference sequence). Trimming removed 1 base from V and 1 base from J, with 10 bases in between. CDR3 residues: CSARVLATQETQYF. In nucleotides, the CDR3 is TGCAGTGCTAGAGTCCTAGCGACCCAAGAGACCCAGTACTTC.

This clonotype was observed many times. V is TRBV28 and J is TRBJ2-1; 8 bases fit TRBD1. Germline assignment: CDR1 MDHEN and CDR2 SYDVKM. Trimming took 5 bases from V and 8 from J; bases not matched to a gene: 8. The CDR3 contains 14 residues. The CDR3 loop reads CASSAGGADDEQFF. CDR3 nucleotide sequence: TGTGCCAGCAGTGCAGGGGGCGCCGACGATGAGCAGTTCTTC.

Remarks on this clonotype: Given a much more abundant clone one base away, this may be a read error. The chain joins TRBV28 to TRBJ1-2; the D is unclear. This CDR3 is built from 14 residues. Germline CDR1 and CDR2: MDHEN and SYDVKM. In DNA, the CDR3 is TGTTCCAGCAGTTTAACGGGCGCGGGCTATGGCTACACCTTC. Translation: CSSSLTGAGYGYTF.

This clonotype was recorded many times. This chain links TRBV27 with TRBJ1-1; D perhaps matches TRBD1 (6 bases). The germline V gene encodes CDR1 MNHEY and CDR2 SMNVEV (reference sequence). V was pared by 3 bases and J by 0 bases, with 17 bases between. The CDR3 is 17 amino acids. CDR3 nucleotides: TGTGCCAGCAGTTTCCGACCACCCGGACAGCTGAACACTGAAGCTTTCTTT. The encoded protein is CASSFRPPGQLNTEAFF.

This rearrangement joins TRBV4-1 to TRBJ2-7; the D gene is possibly TRBD2 (5 bases). Trimming removed 0 bases at V and 2 bases at J, with 8 bases between. This CDR3 contains 14 residues. Per germline, CDR1 MGHRA and CDR2 YSYEKL. The CDR3 DNA is TGCGCCAGCAGCCAAGAGGGGAGCCCCTACGAGCAGTACTTC. It encodes CASSQEGSPYEQYF.

Note on this clonotype: This may be a read error: a much more frequent sequence differs by one nucleotide. V is TRBV7-2 and J is TRBJ1-5; the match to TRBD1 covers 8 bases. Germline assignment: CDR1 SGHTA and CDR2 FQGNSA. The CDR3 has 16 amino acids. CDR3 loop: CASGLDRGDGRQPQHF. DNA for the CDR3: TGTGCCAGCGGCTTAGACAGGGGAGATGGGCGTCAGCCCCAGCATTTT.

This clonotype has ten or more counts. The V call is TRBV20-1, the J call TRBJ2-1; 13 bases match TRBD2. Trimming took 5 bases from V and 8 from J; bases not matched to a gene: 9. From germline, CDR1 is DFQATT and CDR2 SNEGSKA (reference sequence). The CDR3 totals 15 residues. CDR3 amino acids: CSAYSGTSGTYEQFF. The CDR3 nucleotides are TGCAGTGCTTACTCCGGGACTAGCGGGACCTATGAGCAGTTCTTC.

The sample holds one count of this clonotype. A much larger clone lies a single base off, so this may be a read error. The chain couples TRBV2 to TRBJ1-1; unclear D gene. Trimming removed 3 bases at V and 4 bases at J, with 30 bases between. Germline V lookup: CDR1 SNHLY, CDR2 FYNNEI. CDR3 length: 20 amino acids. The chain's CDR3 is CASSDLSLSSPARAGTEAFF. The CDR3 nucleotides are TGTGCCAGCAGTGACTTGTCTTTGTCATCCCCGGCGAGGGCGGGCACTGAAGCTTTCTTT.

This clonotype came up many times. The chain combines TRBV6-6 with TRBJ2-5; no firm D call. V gave up 0 bases and J gave up 1 base, with 6 bases separating them. Per germline, CDR1 MNHNY and CDR2 SVGAGI (reference sequence). This CDR3 comprises 14 residues. The chain's CDR3 is CASSYSAAQETQYF. CDR3 sequence (DNA): TGTGCCAGCAGTTACTCGGCGGCCCAAGAGACCCAGTACTTC.

This clonotype was detected many times. J is TRBJ2-7 and V is TRBV28; D is possibly TRBD1 or TRBD2 (5 bases each). V was cut by 3 bases and J by 3 bases, with 12 bases left in between. Per the germline V gene, CDR1 is MDHEN and CDR2 is SYDVKM. CDR3 length: 14 residues. The CDR3, as DNA: TGTGCCAGCAGTTTCCAGGGAGTTGGCTACGAGCAGTACTTC. As protein: CASSFQGVGYEQYF.

This clonotype was detected once. J is TRBJ2-5 and V is TRBV7-2, with 9 bases lining up with TRBD2. Germline V gene data show CDR1 as SGHTA and CDR2 as FQGNSA. This CDR3 region has 18 residues. J was trimmed by 5 bases and V by 3 bases; bases with no gene match: 16. Here the CDR3 reads CASSFHPGRGGLAETQYF. The CDR3 bases are TGTGCCAGCAGCTTCCACCCGGGGAGGGGGGGACTAGCTGAGACCCAGTACTTC.

This rearrangement joins TRBV5-1 to TRBJ2-2; weak D call: TRBD2 (6 bases). V lost 4 bases to trimming and J lost 1 base, with 11 bases between them. Germline CDR1 SGHRS, CDR2 YFSETQ. This CDR3 contains 15 residues. Here the CDR3 DNA reads TGCGCCAGCAGCCGCGGGATCCAGAACACCGGGGAGCTGTTTTTT. It codes for CASSRGIQNTGELFF.

This clonotype came up many times. The chain recombines TRBV7-3 with TRBJ2-2; D remains unclear. Germline lookup yields CDR1 SGHTA and CDR2 FQGTGA. V lost 2 bases, J lost 3 bases, and 7 bases lay in between. The CDR3 extends over 14 amino acids. This CDR3 reads CASSLEFDTGELFF. The CDR3 DNA reads TGTGCCAGCAGCTTAGAGTTCGACACCGGGGAGCTGTTTTTT.

This clonotype was recorded at least ten times. The chain has TRBV27 and TRBJ2-7, with 13 bases aligning to TRBD2. Germline lookup yields CDR1 MNHEY and CDR2 SMNVEV (reference sequence). CDR3 length equals 16 residues. Trimming removed 4 bases from V and 4 bases from J; junction bases left unmatched: 7. The CDR3 spells CASSSETSGRQYEQYF. In DNA form, the CDR3 reads TGTGCCAGCAGTTCCGAGACTAGCGGGAGGCAGTACGAGCAGTACTTC.

This clonotype has ten or more counts. This chain joins TRBV2 and TRBJ2-7; D unresolved. Trimming took 3 bases from V and 4 from J, leaving 10 bases between them. Germline CDR1 reads SNHLY; CDR2 reads FYNNEI. The CDR3 is 13 residues long. CDR3 nucleotides: TGTGCCAGCAGTGAGGGATCCCAATACGAGCAGTACTTC. Translated: CASSEGSQYEQYF.

This clonotype was seen repeatedly, ten times or more. V usage is TRBV28 and J usage is TRBJ2-7; TRBD1 is a possible D gene (6 bases). Trimming pared 2 bases from V and 1 base from J, leaving 12 bases between. CDR3 length: 15 amino acids. Germline CDR1 reads MDHEN; CDR2 reads SYDVKM. CDR3 DNA: TGTGCCAGCAGTTTACTACTCAGGGGATCCTACGAGCAGTACTTC. As protein: CASSLLLRGSYEQYF.

This clonotype was seen at least ten times. The chain employs TRBV7-8 and TRBJ1-5, with D possibly matching TRBD1 (6 bases). The CDR3 is made up of 14 amino acids. V was pared by 4 bases and J by 3 bases, with 10 bases between. Germline-derived CDR1 and CDR2 are SGHVS and FQNEAQ. DNA of the CDR3: TGTGCCAGCAGCTCCGGACAGCCCAATCAGCCCCAGCATTTT. Translation gives CASSSGQPNQPQHF.